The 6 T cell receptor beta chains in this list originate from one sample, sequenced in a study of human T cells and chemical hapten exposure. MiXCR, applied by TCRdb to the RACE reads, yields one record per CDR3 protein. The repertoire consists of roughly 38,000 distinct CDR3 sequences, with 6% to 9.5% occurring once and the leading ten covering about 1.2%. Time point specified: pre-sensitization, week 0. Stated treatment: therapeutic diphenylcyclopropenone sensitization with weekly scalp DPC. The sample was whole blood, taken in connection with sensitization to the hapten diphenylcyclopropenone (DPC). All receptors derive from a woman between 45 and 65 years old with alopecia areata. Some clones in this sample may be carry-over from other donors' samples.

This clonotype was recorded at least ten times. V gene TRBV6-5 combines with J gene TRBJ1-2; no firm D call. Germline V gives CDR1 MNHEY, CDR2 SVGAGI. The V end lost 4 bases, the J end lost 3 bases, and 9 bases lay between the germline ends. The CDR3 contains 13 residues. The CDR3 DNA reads TGTGCCAGCAGTTTATCGGCCGACTATGGCTACACCTTC. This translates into CASSLSADYGYTF.

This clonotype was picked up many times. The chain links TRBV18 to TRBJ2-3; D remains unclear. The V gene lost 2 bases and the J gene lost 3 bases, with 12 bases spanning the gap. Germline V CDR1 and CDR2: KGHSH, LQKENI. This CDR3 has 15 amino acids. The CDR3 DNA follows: TGTGCCAGCTCACCATTGGGGTCAAAGACAGATACGCAGTATTTT. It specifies CASSPLGSKTDTQYF.

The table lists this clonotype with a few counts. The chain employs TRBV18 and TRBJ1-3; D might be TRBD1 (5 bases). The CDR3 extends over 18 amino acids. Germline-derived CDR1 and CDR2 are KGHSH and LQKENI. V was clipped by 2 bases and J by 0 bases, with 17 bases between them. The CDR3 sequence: CASSPRTALRGSGNTIYF. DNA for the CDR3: TGTGCCAGCTCACCAAGGACCGCGTTAAGGGGCTCTGGAAACACCATATATTTT.

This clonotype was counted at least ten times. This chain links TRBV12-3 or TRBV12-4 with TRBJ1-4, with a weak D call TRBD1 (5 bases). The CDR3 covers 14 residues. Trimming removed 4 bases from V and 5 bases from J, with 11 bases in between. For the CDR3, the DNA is TGTGCCAGCAGTTGGGGGAAGGGGAATGAAAAACTGTTTTTT. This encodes CASSWGKGNEKLFF.

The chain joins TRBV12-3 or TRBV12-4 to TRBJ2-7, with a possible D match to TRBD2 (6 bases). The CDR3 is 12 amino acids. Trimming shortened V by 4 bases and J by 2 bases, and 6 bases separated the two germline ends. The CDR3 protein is CASSWGAYEQYF. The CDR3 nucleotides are TGTGCCAGCAGTTGGGGGGCCTACGAGCAGTACTTC.

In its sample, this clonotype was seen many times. This CDR3 reads CSAREGKWTEAFF. Written as DNA, the CDR3 is TGCAGTGCTAGAGAGGGTAAATGGACTGAAGCTTTCTTT. The chain uses TRBV20-1 and TRBJ1-1; the D is unclear. The V gene lost 0 bases and the J gene lost 5 bases, with 10 bases spanning the gap. Per the germline V gene, CDR1 is DFQATT and CDR2 is SNEGSKA (reference sequence). The CDR3 has 13 residues.